The clone carrying this TCR beta chain was seen many times. Amplified TCR beta CDR3 regions derived from RNA transcripts. The HTBI primer set was used in a first-round RT-PCR of the TCR CDR3. MiXCR, run by TCRdb on the multiplex PCR reads, gives a single entry per CDR3 protein. The sample consists of some 250,000 distinct CDR3 sequences, around 15% of them appearing once. The entry originates in a study of T cells in Graves' hyperthyroidism and ophthalmopathy. The CDR3 covers 14 residues. Germline-derived CDR1 and CDR2 are PRHDT and FYEKMQ (reference sequence). Trimming shortened V by 2 bases and J by 8 bases, and 13 bases separated the two germline ends.

The specimen sequenced was blood. The chain joins TRBV13 to TRBJ2-1; perhaps TRBD2 as D (5 bases). This TCR came from a woman in her fifties or sixties with Graves' hyperthyroidism that later progressed to Graves' ophthalmopathy. The CDR3 DNA reads as TGTGCCAGCAGCTTAACGTTGGGGAGCGATGAGCAGTTCTTC. The encoded protein is CASSLTLGSDEQFF.